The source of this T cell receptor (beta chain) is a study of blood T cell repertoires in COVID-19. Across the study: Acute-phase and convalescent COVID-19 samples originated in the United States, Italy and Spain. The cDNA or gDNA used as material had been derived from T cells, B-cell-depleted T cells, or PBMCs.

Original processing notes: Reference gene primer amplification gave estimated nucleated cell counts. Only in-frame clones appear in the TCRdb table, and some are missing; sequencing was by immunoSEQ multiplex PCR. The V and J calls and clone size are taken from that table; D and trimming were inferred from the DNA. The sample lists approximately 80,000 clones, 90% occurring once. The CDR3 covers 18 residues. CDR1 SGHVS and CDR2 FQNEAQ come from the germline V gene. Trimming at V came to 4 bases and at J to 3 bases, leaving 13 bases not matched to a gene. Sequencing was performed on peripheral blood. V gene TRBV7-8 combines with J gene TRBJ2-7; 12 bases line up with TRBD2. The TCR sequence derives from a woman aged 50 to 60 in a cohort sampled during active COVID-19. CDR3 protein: CASSSTHGGTSGYYEQYF. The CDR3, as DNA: TGTGCCAGCAGCTCCACCCATGGGGGGACTAGCGGGTACTACGAGCAGTACTTC.